The 26 T cell receptor beta chains in this list originate from one sample, sequenced in a study of blood T cell repertoires in COVID-19. Produced via immunoSEQ multiplex PCR; TCRdb's table is partial and in-frame only. The table records about 150,000 clones, more than 75% of them present only once. Sequences were obtained from PBMCs or T cells enriched from blood (not recorded which). The receptors shown here come from a woman in her thirties with acute COVID-19.

This chain connects TRBV19 to TRBJ1-1; D gene unclear. V lost 3 bases to trimming and J lost 6 bases, with 17 bases between them. CDR3 length equals 15 residues. The germline V gene encodes CDR1 LNHDA and CDR2 SQIVND (reference sequence). The CDR3 sequence is CASSMGSVWPAEAFF. CDR3 nucleotide sequence: TGTGCCAGTAGTATGGGGAGCGTGTGGCCCGCTGAAGCTTTCTTT.

The chain carries TRBV19 and TRBJ1-5, with D unclear. The CDR3 runs 13 residues. The ends were cut back, 3 bases at V and 5 bases at J, with 8 bases in the middle. Germline V gene sequence: CDR1 LNHDA, CDR2 SQIVND (reference sequence). As DNA, the CDR3 is TGTGCCAGTAGTATTTTGCGGGATCAGCCCCAGCATTTT. It specifies CASSILRDQPQHF. Based on the CDR3 plus reference TRBV19 and TRBJ1-5, the full variable domain is DGGITQSPKYLFRKEGQNVTLSCEQNLNHDAMYWYRQDPGQGLRLIYYSQIVNDFQKGDIAEGYSVSREKKESFPLTVTSAQKNPTAFYLCASSILRDQPQHFGDGTRLSIL.

In this sample, this clone turned up once. This chain joins TRBV19 and TRBJ1-3, with unresolved D. The V end was cut by 11 bases, the J end by 4 bases, with 21 bases between. The CDR3 length is 15 residues. Germline lookup yields CDR1 LNHDA and CDR2 SQIVND (reference sequence). DNA of the CDR3: TGTGCCTCGAGGAGGACCATCTCTACAGGAAACACCATATATTTT. Protein product: CASRRTISTGNTIYF.

This clone occurred once. This chain links TRBV28 with TRBJ1-5; D is unclear. The CDR3 consists of 14 residues. Germline lookup yields CDR1 MDHEN and CDR2 SYDVKM. V was clipped by 5 bases and J by 0 bases, with 8 bases between them. As DNA, the CDR3 is TGTGCCAGCAGTGTCTTAGATAGCAATCAGCCCCAGCATTTT. Translation: CASSVLDSNQPQHF.

The V and J genes are TRBV20-1 and TRBJ1-2; D is unresolved. The germline gives CDR1 DFQATT, CDR2 SNEGSKA (reference sequence). This CDR3 comprises 15 residues. Trimming took 3 bases from V and 2 from J, leaving 16 bases between them. In DNA, the CDR3 is TGCAGTGCTAGTCGCCCAGCGGGTAGGAACTATGGCTACACCTTC. Residues: CSASRPAGRNYGYTF.

The chain links TRBV29-1 to TRBJ1-2; D might be TRBD1 (6 bases). Looked up from germline, CDR1 is SQVTM and CDR2 is ANQGSEA. Trimming pared 8 bases from V and 8 bases from J, leaving 15 bases between. This CDR3 is built from 11 residues. The CDR3 DNA follows: TGCAGCTTTGGTGGACAGATCGGCTACACCTTC. Translating gives CSFGGQIGYTF.

The rearrangement uses TRBV2 and TRBJ2-7, with 7 bases matching TRBD1. CDR3 length equals 14 residues. CDR1 is SNHLY and CDR2 is FYNNEI in the germline V gene. With 6 bases clipped from V and 5 bases from J, the junction kept 10 bases outside the gene matches. The chain's CDR3 is CASSPLTGTHEQYF. Written as DNA, the CDR3 is TGTGCCAGCAGCCCCTTGACAGGGACCCACGAGCAGTACTTC.

This chain joins TRBV5-6 and TRBJ2-3; TRBD2 matches 9 bases. The V segment lost 4 bases and the J segment 3 bases; nucleotides outside the gene matches: 6. The CDR3 has 15 residues. Germline lookup yields CDR1 SGHDT and CDR2 YYEEEE. The CDR3 here is CASSRSGRSTDTQYF. Here the CDR3 DNA reads TGTGCCAGCAGCCGTAGCGGGAGATCGACAGATACGCAGTATTTT.

The chain combines TRBV18 with TRBJ1-5; 7 positions match TRBD1. V shed 6 bases and J 7 bases; nucleotides not matched to a gene: 9. Germline loops: CDR1 KGHSH, CDR2 LQKENI. The CDR3 extends over 14 amino acids. The CDR3 protein is CASSREGGWQPQHF. CDR3 DNA sequence: TGTGCCAGCTCGCGAGAAGGGGGCTGGCAGCCCCAGCATTTT.

The rearrangement joins TRBV7-2 to TRBJ2-7; D possibly corresponds to TRBD2 (6 bases). This CDR3 is 14 amino acids long. The germline V gene has CDR1 SGHTA and CDR2 FQGNSA. Trimming left V 4 bases short and J 2 bases short, with 12 bases between. CDR3 sequence: CASSSGTGPYEQYF. In nucleotides, the CDR3 is TGTGCCAGCAGCTCCGGGACTGGACCCTACGAGCAGTACTTC. The full variable domain, completed using reference TRBV7-2 and TRBJ2-7, is GAGVSQSPSNKVTEKGKDVELRCDPISGHTALYWYRQSLGQGLEFLIYFQGNSAPDKSGLPSDRFSAERTGGSVSTLTIQRTQQEDSAVYLCASSSGTGPYEQYFGPGTRLTVT.

The J gene is TRBJ2-1, the V gene TRBV4-2, with 7 bases that match TRBD1. Trimming took 0 bases from V and 3 from J; bases not matched to a gene: 5. This CDR3 has 16 amino acids. Germline V gene data show CDR1 as LGHNA and CDR2 as YNFKEQ. This CDR3 is CASSQDWDRYYNEQFF. DNA of the CDR3: TGTGCCAGCAGCCAAGATTGGGACAGATACTACAATGAGCAGTTCTTC.

The CDR3 sequence is CASSLVGDNQPQHF. In DNA form, the CDR3 reads TGCGCCAGCAGCTTGGTAGGGGACAATCAGCCCCAGCATTTT. The V call is TRBV5-1, the J call TRBJ1-5; D is possibly TRBD1 (5 bases). CDR1 SGHRS and CDR2 YFSETQ come from the germline V gene. The V end was cut by 0 bases, the J end by 3 bases, with 7 bases between. The CDR3 is made up of 14 amino acids.

The rearrangement links TRBV9 to TRBJ2-7; 7 bases fit TRBD2. CDR1 is SGDLS, CDR2 YYNGEE, per germline. V shed 3 bases and J 2 bases; nucleotides not matched to a gene: 5. CDR3 length: 14 residues. The CDR3 region has the DNA TGTGCCAGCAGCGGCGGGACTACCCCCTACGAGCAGTACTTC. Translated: CASSGGTTPYEQYF.

A single count supports this clone. The chain recombines TRBV28 with TRBJ2-7; TRBD2 might be the D (6 bases). Germline CDR1 and CDR2: MDHEN and SYDVKM. This CDR3 region has 12 residues. The ends were cut back, 2 bases at V and 4 bases at J, with 6 bases in the middle. In DNA, the CDR3 is TGTGCCAGCAGTTTAGCGGGGTACGAGCAGTACTTC. Amino acid sequence: CASSLAGYEQYF.

V usage is TRBV7-3 and J usage is TRBJ2-1; 13 nucleotides match TRBD2. V shed 4 bases, J shed 4 bases, and the junction held 1 base outside the gene matches. The CDR3 is 15 amino acids. Germline V CDR1 and CDR2: SGHTA, FQGTGA. CDR3 DNA sequence: TGTGCCAGCAGCTGGGGACTAGCGGGGTACAATGAGCAGTTCTTC. Protein product: CASSWGLAGYNEQFF.

The genes are TRBV15 and TRBJ2-7; 8 bases are shared with TRBD2. Germline CDR1 LNHNV, CDR2 YYDKDF (reference sequence). This CDR3 is built from 15 residues. Germline trimming cut 1 base from V and 5 bases from J; bases unmatched to any gene: 7. The CDR3 bases are TGTGCCACCAGCAGAGGCGAGCGGGAGAGTGACGAGCAGTACTTC. The encoded protein is CATSRGERESDEQYF.

This clone occurred once. This chain connects TRBV2 to TRBJ1-6; TRBD1 is a possible D gene (5 bases). The CDR3 runs 16 residues. CDR1 is SNHLY, CDR2 FYNNEI, per germline. Between the trimmed V and J ends, which lost 0 bases and 2 bases, there was a span of 8 bases. CDR3 in DNA: TGTGCCAGCAGTGAAGCAGGGGATGCCTATAATTCACCCCTCCACTTT. This encodes CASSEAGDAYNSPLHF.

The chain employs TRBV7-3 and TRBJ2-1; tentatively, D is TRBD2 (5 bases). CDR1 is SGHTA and CDR2 is FQGTGA in the germline V gene. Trimming pared 4 bases from V and 9 bases from J, leaving 16 bases between. The CDR3 runs 14 residues. The CDR3 DNA is TGTGCCAGCAGCTCCCAAGCGGAAGGGAGTGAGCAGTTCTTC. It translates to CASSSQAEGSEQFF.

The chain employs TRBV19 and TRBJ2-1; 8 bases map to TRBD2. The CDR3 runs 15 residues. CDR1 is LNHDA and CDR2 is SQIVND in the germline V gene (reference sequence). Trimming removed 6 bases from V and 3 bases from J; junction bases left unmatched: 7. The CDR3: CASSTIAGFYNEQFF. CDR3 nucleotide sequence: TGTGCCAGTAGCACCATAGCGGGGTTCTACAATGAGCAGTTCTTC.

The chain recombines TRBV29-1 with TRBJ1-1; D is unresolved. Germline V CDR1 and CDR2: SQVTM, ANQGSEA. The CDR3 covers 13 residues. V lost 7 bases to trimming and J lost 1 base, with 13 bases between them. The CDR3 bases are TGCAGCGCTCAGGCCCAACGGAACACTGAAGCTTTCTTT. It codes for CSAQAQRNTEAFF.

The chain is built from TRBV10-3 and TRBJ1-1, with D uncertain. The germline gives CDR1 ENHRY, CDR2 SYGVKD. The V and J ends lost 5 bases and 1 base respectively, with 8 bases between them. This CDR3 is 13 amino acids long. The CDR3 loop is CAISKQKNTEAFF. In nucleotides, the CDR3 is TGTGCCATCAGTAAACAGAAGAACACTGAAGCTTTCTTT.

The V gene is TRBV19, the J gene TRBJ2-5; a weak D match, TRBD1 (5 bases). Per germline, CDR1 LNHDA and CDR2 SQIVND (reference sequence). Trimming cost V 4 bases and J 5 bases, with 17 bases left between them. The CDR3 is made up of 15 amino acids. Here the CDR3 DNA reads TGTGCCAGTAGTACAACGACAGACCCTTCGGAGACCCAGTACTTC. Its protein is CASSTTTDPSETQYF.

The chain recombines TRBV3-1 (or the pseudogene TRBV3-2) with TRBJ1-3, with D maybe TRBD1 (6 bases). Germline-derived CDR1 and CDR2 are LGHDT and YNNKEL (reference sequence). V gave up 4 bases and J gave up 11 bases, with 18 bases separating them. This CDR3 spans 14 amino acids. The CDR3: CASSPRGGRIAIYF. CDR3 nucleotides: TGTGCCAGCAGCCCCAGGGGCGGACGAATCGCCATATATTTT.

V is TRBV5-1 and J is TRBJ1-1; D uncertain. V lost 2 bases and J lost 6, with 14 bases in between. Germline CDR1 reads SGHRS; CDR2 reads YFSETQ. This CDR3 contains 14 residues. CDR3 sequence: CASSFEGGVPEAFF. In DNA form, the CDR3 reads TGCGCCAGCAGCTTCGAGGGTGGGGTCCCTGAAGCTTTCTTT.

This chain links TRBV19 with TRBJ1-1; 7 nucleotides agree with TRBD1. Germline V lookup: CDR1 LNHDA, CDR2 SQIVND (reference sequence). The CDR3 runs to 14 residues. V lost 8 bases to trimming and J lost 6 bases; unmatched junction nucleotides: 12. CDR3 in amino acids: CASRQDRENPEAFF. The DNA of the CDR3 is TGTGCCAGTCGGCAAGACAGGGAAAATCCTGAAGCTTTCTTT.

The chain is built from TRBV25-1 and TRBJ1-1, with a possible D match to TRBD1 (5 bases). The CDR3 extends over 15 amino acids. CDR1 and CDR2 from the germline V gene are MGHDK and SYGVNS. The ends were cut back, 1 base at V and 5 bases at J, with 14 bases in the middle. The CDR3 coding sequence is TGTGCCAGCAGTGAATCTGGGCGGGGGAGGACTGAAGCTTTCTTT. It encodes CASSESGRGRTEAFF.